The 7 T cell receptor beta chains presented below share a single source sample, sequenced in a study of identical twins. Each CDR3 protein is one row after TCRdb ran MiXCR on the 5' RACE reads. The sample contains 1.5 million to 2 million distinct CDR3 sequences, roughly 35% of which appear only once. What was sequenced was cord blood. Source of these receptors: a newborn girl in good health.

Of note for this clonotype: Its ends do not fully match the called genes, so a read error is possible. The chain links TRBV28 to TRBJ2-7; possible D gene TRBD1, 8 bases. The CDR3 loop spans 16 amino acids. The germline gives CDR1 MDHEN, CDR2 SYDVKM. The CDR3 is CAGSFPGQGGSYEQYF. The CDR3 nucleotides read TGTGCCGGCAGTTTCCCCGGACAGGGAGGGTCCTACGAGCAGTACTTC.

V gene TRBV10-1 combines with J gene TRBJ2-5; D gene uncertain. Trimming took 3 bases from V and 5 from J, leaving 10 bases between them. The CDR3 spans 13 residues. Germline CDR1 reads WNHNN; CDR2 reads SYGVQD (reference sequence). CDR3 sequence: CASSDVARETQYF. For the CDR3, the DNA is TGCGCCAGCAGTGACGTAGCTCGGGAGACCCAGTACTTC.

This clonotype was counted at least ten times. The chain is built from TRBV24-1 and TRBJ2-1; tentatively, D is TRBD2 (6 bases). Germline V lookup: CDR1 KGHDR, CDR2 SFDVKD. CDR3 length equals 14 residues. Trimming removed 2 bases from V and 7 bases from J, with 11 bases in between. CDR3 sequence (DNA): TGTGCCACCAGTGATTGGGGGACTTCTAATGAGCAGTTCTTC. Its protein product is CATSDWGTSNEQFF.

V is TRBV5-1 and J is TRBJ2-4; 9 nucleotides line up with TRBD1. Gene TRBJ2-7 matches the end of the DNA better, so the J call may be wrong. The CDR3 loop spans 15 amino acids. Germline V gene data show CDR1 as SGHRS and CDR2 as YFSETQ. Here the CDR3 DNA reads TGCGCCAGCAGCTTGCTCTACAGGGGGCGCGTCGAGCAGTACTTC. It codes for CASSLLYRGRVEQYF.

The chain links TRBV12-5 to TRBJ2-1, with D unclear. In germline, CDR1 is LGHNT, CDR2 FRNRAP. Trimming removed 5 bases at V and 9 bases at J, with 11 bases between. The length of the CDR3 is 12 residues. The DNA of the CDR3 is TGTGCTAGTGGTCCACAACCCGGTGAGCAGTTCTTC. Protein product: CASGPQPGEQFF.

In its sample, this clonotype was seen a few times. V and J are TRBV2 and TRBJ2-3; D remains unclear. V was cut by 3 bases and J by 4 bases, with 11 bases left in between. This CDR3 contains 14 residues. Germline V lookup: CDR1 SNHLY, CDR2 FYNNEI. Here the CDR3 DNA reads TGTGCCAGCAGTGACTCCTACAACTCAGATACGCAGTATTTT. Translation: CASSDSYNSDTQYF.

In its sample, this clonotype was seen a few times. This sequence joins TRBV20-1 and TRBJ1-5; tentative D call: TRBD1 (5 bases). CDR1 is DFQATT, CDR2 SNEGSKA, per germline (reference sequence). V lost 2 bases, J lost 4 bases, and 18 bases lay in between. The CDR3 is made up of 16 amino acids. CDR3 amino acids: CSARPPREGRNQPQHF. The CDR3 coding sequence is TGCAGTGCTAGACCTCCCCGGGAGGGGAGGAATCAGCCCCAGCATTTT.